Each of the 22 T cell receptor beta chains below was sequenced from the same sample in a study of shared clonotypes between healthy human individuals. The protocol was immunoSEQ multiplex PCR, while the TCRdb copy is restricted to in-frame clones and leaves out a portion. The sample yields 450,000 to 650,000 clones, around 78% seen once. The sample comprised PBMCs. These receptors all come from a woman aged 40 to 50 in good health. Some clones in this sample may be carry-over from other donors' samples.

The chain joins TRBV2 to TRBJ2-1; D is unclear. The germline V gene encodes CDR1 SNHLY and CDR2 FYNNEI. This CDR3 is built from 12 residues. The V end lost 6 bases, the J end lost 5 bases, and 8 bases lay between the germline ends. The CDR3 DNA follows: TGTGCCAGCAGCGTGAGCGACAATGAGCAGTTCTTC. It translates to CASSVSDNEQFF. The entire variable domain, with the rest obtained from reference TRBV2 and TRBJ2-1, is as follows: EPEVTQTPSHQVTQMGQEVILRCVPISNHLYFYWYRQILGQKVEFLVSFYNNEISEKSEIFDDQFSVERPDGSNFTLKIRSTKLEDSAMYFCASSVSDNEQFFGPGTRLTVL.

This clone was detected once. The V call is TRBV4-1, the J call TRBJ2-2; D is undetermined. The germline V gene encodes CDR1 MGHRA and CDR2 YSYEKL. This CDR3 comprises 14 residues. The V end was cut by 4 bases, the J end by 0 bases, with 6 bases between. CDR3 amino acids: CASSPITNTGELFF. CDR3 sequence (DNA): TGCGCCAGCAGCCCCATCACGAACACCGGGGAGCTGTTTTTT.

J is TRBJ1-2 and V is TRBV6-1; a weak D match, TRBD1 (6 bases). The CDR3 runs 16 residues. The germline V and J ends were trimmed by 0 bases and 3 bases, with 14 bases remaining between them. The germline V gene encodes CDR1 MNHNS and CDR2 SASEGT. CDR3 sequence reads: CASSEAFQGRDYGYTF. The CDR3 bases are TGTGCCAGCAGTGAAGCGTTCCAGGGGAGAGACTATGGCTACACCTTC.

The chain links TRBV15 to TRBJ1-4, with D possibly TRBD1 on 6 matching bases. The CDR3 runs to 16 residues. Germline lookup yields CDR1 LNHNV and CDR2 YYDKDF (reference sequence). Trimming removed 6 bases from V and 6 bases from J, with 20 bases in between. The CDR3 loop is CATSPGEVPFYEKLFF. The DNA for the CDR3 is TGTGCCACCAGTCCAGGGGAGGTCCCTTTTTATGAAAAACTGTTTTTT.

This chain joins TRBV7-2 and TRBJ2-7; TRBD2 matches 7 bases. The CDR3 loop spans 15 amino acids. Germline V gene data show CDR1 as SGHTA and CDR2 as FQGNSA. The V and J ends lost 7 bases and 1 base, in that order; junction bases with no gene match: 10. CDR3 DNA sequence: TGTGCCAGCACGACGAGCGGGATCCCTTCCTACGAGCAGTACTTC. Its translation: CASTTSGIPSYEQYF.

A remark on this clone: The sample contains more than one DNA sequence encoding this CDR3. CDR3 nucleotides: TGCAGCGTTGAAGGAGGACAGTCCTACGAGCAGTACTTC. Its translation: CSVEGGQSYEQYF. V usage is TRBV29-1 and J usage is TRBJ2-7; D might be TRBD1 (6 bases). The ends were cut back, 1 base at V and 1 base at J, with 8 bases in the middle. Germline V CDR1 and CDR2: SQVTM, ANQGSEA. The CDR3 is 13 amino acids.

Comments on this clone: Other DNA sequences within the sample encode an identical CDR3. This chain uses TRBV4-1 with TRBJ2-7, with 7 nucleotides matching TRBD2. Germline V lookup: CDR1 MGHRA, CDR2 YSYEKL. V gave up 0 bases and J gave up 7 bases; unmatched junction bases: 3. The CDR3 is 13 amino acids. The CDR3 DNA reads TGCGCCAGCAGCCAAGATCGAGCGGGAGAGCAGTACTTC. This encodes CASSQDRAGEQYF.

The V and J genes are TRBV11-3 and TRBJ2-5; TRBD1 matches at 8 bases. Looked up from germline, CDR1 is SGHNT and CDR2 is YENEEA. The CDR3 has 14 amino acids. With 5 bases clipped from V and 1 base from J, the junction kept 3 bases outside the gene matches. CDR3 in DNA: TGTGCCAGCAGCGCTCAGGGGGCCCAAGAGACCCAGTACTTC. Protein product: CASSAQGAQETQYF.

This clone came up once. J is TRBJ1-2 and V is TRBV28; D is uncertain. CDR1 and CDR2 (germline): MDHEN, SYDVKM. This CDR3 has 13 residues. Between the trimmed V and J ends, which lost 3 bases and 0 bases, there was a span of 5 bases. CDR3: CASSFHANYGYTF. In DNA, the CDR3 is TGTGCCAGCAGTTTTCATGCTAACTATGGCTACACCTTC.

Written as DNA, the CDR3 is TGTGCCAGCAGCGTAGGAGGGGGTGGCTCGGGGGTCGAGACCCAGTACTTC. It is translated as CASSVGGGGSGVETQYF. The chain couples TRBV9 to TRBJ2-5; D is possibly TRBD1 or TRBD2 (6 bases each). CDR3 length: 17 residues. Germline-derived CDR1 and CDR2 are SGDLS and YYNGEE. V shed 0 bases and J shed 5 bases, with 20 bases lying between them.

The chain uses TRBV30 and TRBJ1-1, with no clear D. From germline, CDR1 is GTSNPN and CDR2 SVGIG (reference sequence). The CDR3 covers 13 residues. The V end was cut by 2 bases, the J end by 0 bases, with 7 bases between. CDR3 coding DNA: TGTGCCTGGAGTAGCGCCTTGAACACTGAAGCTTTCTTT. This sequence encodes CAWSSALNTEAFF. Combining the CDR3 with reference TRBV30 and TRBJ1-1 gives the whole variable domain SQTIHQWPATLVQPVGSPLSLECTVEGTSNPNLYWYRQAAGRGLQLLFYSVGIGQISSEVPQNLSASRPQDRQFILSSKKLLLSDSGFYLCAWSSALNTEAFFGQGTRLTVV.

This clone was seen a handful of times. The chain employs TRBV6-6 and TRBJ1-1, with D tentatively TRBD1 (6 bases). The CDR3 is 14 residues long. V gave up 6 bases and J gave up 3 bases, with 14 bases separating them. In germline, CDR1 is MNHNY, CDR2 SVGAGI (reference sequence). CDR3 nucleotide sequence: TGTGCCAGCAGACTAGGGGGGTTAGACACTGAAGCTTTCTTT. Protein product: CASRLGGLDTEAFF.

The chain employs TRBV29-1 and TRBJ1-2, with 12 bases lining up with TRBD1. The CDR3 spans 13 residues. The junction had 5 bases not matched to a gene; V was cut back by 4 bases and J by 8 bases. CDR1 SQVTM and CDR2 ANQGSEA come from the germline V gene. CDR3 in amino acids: CSVVRDRGLGYTF. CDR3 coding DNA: TGCAGCGTTGTCCGGGACAGGGGGCTCGGCTACACCTTC.

In DNA form, the CDR3 reads TGTGCCAGCAGCTTGGAGAGACAAGAGACCCAGTACTTC. Translating it yields CASSLERQETQYF. The chain links TRBV5-6 to TRBJ2-5; no reliable D call. The CDR3 has 13 residues. The germline V gene encodes CDR1 SGHDT and CDR2 YYEEEE. V dropped 0 bases and J dropped 2 bases, with 5 bases sitting between them.

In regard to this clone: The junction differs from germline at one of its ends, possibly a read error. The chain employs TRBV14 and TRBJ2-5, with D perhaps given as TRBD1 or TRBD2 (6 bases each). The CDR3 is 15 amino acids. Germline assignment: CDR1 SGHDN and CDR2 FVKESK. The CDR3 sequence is CASSKDVGGWWGQYF. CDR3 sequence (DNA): TGTGCCAGCAGCAAAGATGTCGGGGGCTGGTGGGGGCAGTACTTC.

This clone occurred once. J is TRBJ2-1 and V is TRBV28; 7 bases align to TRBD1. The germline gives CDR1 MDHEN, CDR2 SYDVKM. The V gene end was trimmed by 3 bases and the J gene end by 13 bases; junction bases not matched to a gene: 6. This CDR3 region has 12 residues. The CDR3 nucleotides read TGTGCCAGCAGTTTGTGGGACAGCCTACAGTTCTTC. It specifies CASSLWDSLQFF.

Here the CDR3 reads CASSLATGADTQYF. The CDR3, as DNA: TGTGCCAGCAGCTTGGCAACTGGGGCAGATACGCAGTATTTT. The V call is TRBV5-5, the J call TRBJ2-3; D ambiguous. CDR1 and CDR2 (germline): SGHKS, YYEKEE (reference sequence). This CDR3 has 14 residues. The V end was cut by 0 bases, the J end by 4 bases, with 9 bases between.

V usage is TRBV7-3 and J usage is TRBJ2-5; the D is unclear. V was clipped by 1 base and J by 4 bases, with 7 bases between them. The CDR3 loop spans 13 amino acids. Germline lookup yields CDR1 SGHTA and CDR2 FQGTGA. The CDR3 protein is CASSLILGETQYF. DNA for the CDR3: TGTGCCAGCAGCTTAATCCTGGGAGAGACCCAGTACTTC.

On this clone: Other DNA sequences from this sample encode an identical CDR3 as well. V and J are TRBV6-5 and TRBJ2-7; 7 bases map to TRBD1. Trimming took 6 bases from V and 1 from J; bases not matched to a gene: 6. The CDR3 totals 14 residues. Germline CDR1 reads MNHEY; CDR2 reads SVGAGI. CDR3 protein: CASRRTGSSYEQYF. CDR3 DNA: TGTGCCAGCAGAAGGACAGGTTCGTCCTACGAGCAGTACTTC.

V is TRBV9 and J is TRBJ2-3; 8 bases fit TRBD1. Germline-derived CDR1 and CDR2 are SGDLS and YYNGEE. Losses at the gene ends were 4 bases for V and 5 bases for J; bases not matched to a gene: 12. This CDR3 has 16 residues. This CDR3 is CASSPQGAGSLDTQYF. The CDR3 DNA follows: TGTGCCAGCAGCCCGCAGGGGGCAGGGTCCCTAGATACGCAGTATTTT.

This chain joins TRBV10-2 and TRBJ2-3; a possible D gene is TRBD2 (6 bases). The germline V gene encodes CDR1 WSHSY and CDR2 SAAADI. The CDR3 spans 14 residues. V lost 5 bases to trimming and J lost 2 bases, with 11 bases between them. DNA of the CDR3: TGCGCCAGCAGTATCGGGCGGGACACAGATACGCAGTATTTT. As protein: CASSIGRDTDTQYF.

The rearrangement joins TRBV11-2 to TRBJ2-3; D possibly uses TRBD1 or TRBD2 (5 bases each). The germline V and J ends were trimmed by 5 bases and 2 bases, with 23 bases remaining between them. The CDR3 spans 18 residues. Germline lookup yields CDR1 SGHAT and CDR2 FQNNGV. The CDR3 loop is CASSTPRDGRTNTDTQYF. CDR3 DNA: TGTGCCAGCAGCACCCCTAGGGACGGCCGAACGAACACAGATACGCAGTATTTT.